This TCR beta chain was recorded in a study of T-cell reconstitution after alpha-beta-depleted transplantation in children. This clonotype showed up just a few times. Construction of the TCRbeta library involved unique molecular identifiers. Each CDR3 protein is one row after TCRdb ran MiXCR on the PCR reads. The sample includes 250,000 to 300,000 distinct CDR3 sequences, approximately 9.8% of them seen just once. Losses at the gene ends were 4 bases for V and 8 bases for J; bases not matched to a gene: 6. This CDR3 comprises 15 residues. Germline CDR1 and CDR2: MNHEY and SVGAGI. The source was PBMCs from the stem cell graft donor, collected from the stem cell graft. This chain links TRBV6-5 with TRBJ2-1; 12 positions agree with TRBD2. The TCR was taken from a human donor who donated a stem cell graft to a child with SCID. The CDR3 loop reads CASSSSGGAVDEQFF. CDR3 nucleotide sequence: TGTGCCAGCAGTTCTAGCGGGGGGGCAGTGGATGAGCAGTTCTTC.